The 3 T cell receptor beta chains reported below all come from one sample, sequenced in a study of CD8 T cells in ankylosing spondylitis. Study-wide findings and caveats: A TCR beta motif of 8 or 9 highly homologous variants appeared characteristic of ankylosing spondylitis blood.

TCRdb reanalysed the 5' RACE reads using MiXCR and keeps one entry per CDR3 protein. The repertoire holds over 600,000 distinct CDR3 sequences, with around 20% as singletons. The antigens of these receptors remain unknown. The sequencing sample was made of blood, either unsorted or a sorted T cell fraction (not recorded which). All receptors come from a male donor with ankylosing spondylitis.

This clonotype was seen a few times. The chain recombines TRBV7-2 with TRBJ2-5; 10 bases are shared with TRBD2. This CDR3 is built from 15 residues. Germline-derived CDR1 and CDR2 are SGHTA and FQGNSA. Unmatched junction bases numbered 8, after V lost 5 bases and J lost 5 bases. For the CDR3, the DNA is TGTGCCAGCAGCCCCGGGAGCGGGAGGGGGGAGACCCAGTACTTC. It specifies CASSPGSGRGETQYF.

CDR3 region: CASNKRPYGGELFF. CDR3 in DNA: TGTGCCAGCAATAAGCGGCCCTACGGCGGGGAGCTGTTTTTT. V and J are TRBV6-1 and TRBJ2-2; D is possibly TRBD2 (5 bases). The CDR3 is made up of 14 amino acids. Per germline, CDR1 MNHNS and CDR2 SASEGT. V was clipped by 7 bases and J by 7 bases, with 16 bases between them.

The rearrangement uses TRBV5-6 and TRBJ2-1, with 9 bases fitting TRBD1. J lost 4 bases, V lost 2 bases, and 1 base had no gene match. The CDR3 has 14 residues. Looked up from germline, CDR1 is SGHDT and CDR2 is YYEEEE. This CDR3 is CASSFGTGYNEQFF. Here the CDR3 DNA reads TGTGCCAGCAGCTTCGGGACAGGGTACAATGAGCAGTTCTTC.